The 3 T cell receptor beta chains below come from one sample, sequenced in a study of CD8+CD57+ T cells in acquired aplastic anemia. Template material for TCR beta VDJ and CDR3 profiling consisted of genomic DNA. TCRdb re-called the reads through MiXCR, storing one row per CDR3 protein. The sample has about 270,000 distinct CDR3 sequences, less than 85% seen once. Selection for sequencing was limited to patients who had shown CD8+CD57+ cell expansion by flow cytometry. The sample was sorted CD4+, CD8+, or CD8+CD57+ T cells (not recorded which) from PBMCs. These receptors came from a human donor with aplastic anemia.

The chain recombines TRBV9 with TRBJ2-3; no reliable D call. This CDR3 is built from 15 residues. CDR1 and CDR2 (germline): SGDLS, YYNGEE. With 3 bases removed from V and 10 bases from J, the gap between germline ends came to 21 bases. CDR3 residues: CASSAYQNSYNAQYF. CDR3 in DNA: TGTGCCAGCAGCGCATACCAGAACTCCTACAATGCGCAGTATTTT.

The chain couples TRBV7-3 to TRBJ2-5; D is unclear. This CDR3 has 13 amino acids. The germline gives CDR1 SGHTA, CDR2 FQGTGA. V was trimmed by 6 bases and J by 5 bases, leaving 13 bases between them. As DNA, the CDR3 is TGTGCCAGCAGTAGCAGAACACGGGAGACCCAGTACTTC. This sequence encodes CASSSRTRETQYF.

The CDR3 DNA follows: TGTGCCAGCAGCTTAGAGGGGACACCCGATACGCAGTCTTTCTTT. Translated, it gives CASSLEGTPDTQSFF. This rearrangement joins TRBV7-8 to TRBJ1-1; TRBD1 might be the D (6 bases). The V end lost 1 base, the J end lost 12 bases, and 21 bases lay between the germline ends. The CDR3 has 15 residues. The V gene's germline CDR1 is SGHVS and CDR2 FQNEAQ.